This passage covers 22 T cell receptor beta chains from one sample sequenced in a study of T-cell memory formation after mild COVID-19. MiXCR, applied by TCRdb to the 5' RACE reads, yields one record per CDR3 protein. Of a few hundred thousand distinct CDR3 sequences in the sample, about 15% were seen once. The material sequenced was PBMCs or a T cell subset sorted from them (not recorded which). These receptors all come from a man aged 18-30 years who had mild COVID-19 (a few samples of this study predate the infection). Cell type and time point are not known.

V and J are TRBV20-1 and TRBJ1-5; TRBD1 matches 8 bases. The CDR3 loop spans 13 amino acids. CDR1 DFQATT and CDR2 SNEGSKA come from the germline V gene (reference sequence). Germline trimming cut 6 bases from V and 3 bases from J; bases unmatched to any gene: 4. The chain's CDR3 is CSAQTGVNQPQHF. CDR3 in DNA: TGCAGTGCGCAGACAGGGGTCAATCAGCCCCAGCATTTT.

This clonotype was detected only a few times. The chain's CDR3 is CASSQARGEQFF. CDR3 nucleotide sequence: TGCGCCAGCAGCCAAGCCAGGGGAGAGCAGTTCTTC. The chain couples TRBV4-3 to TRBJ2-1, with D perhaps matching TRBD1 (6 bases). CDR1 LGHNA and CDR2 YSLEER come from the germline V gene. With 1 base removed from V and 10 bases from J, the gap between germline ends came to 8 bases. The CDR3 extends over 12 amino acids.

This clonotype was seen at least ten times. The chain carries TRBV6-1 and TRBJ1-5; tentative D call: TRBD1 (5 bases). Germline V gene sequence: CDR1 MNHNS, CDR2 SASEGT. This CDR3 has 18 amino acids. V was pared by 1 base and J by 0 bases, with 16 bases between. The CDR3 region is CASSEGGASLYSNQPQHF. DNA of the CDR3: TGTGCCAGCAGTGAAGGGGGCGCGTCCCTCTATAGCAATCAGCCCCAGCATTTT.

This clonotype was counted ten times or more. CDR3 protein: CASSGEKLFF. The CDR3 DNA reads as TGTGCCAGCAGCGGTGAAAAACTGTTTTTT. The genes are TRBV7-9 and TRBJ1-4; D not certain. Trimming removed 5 bases at V and 7 bases at J, with 2 bases between. This CDR3 comprises 10 residues. The germline V gene has CDR1 SEHNR and CDR2 FQNEAQ (reference sequence).

J is TRBJ2-7 and V is TRBV6-2 or TRBV6-3; D might be TRBD1 (7 bases). In germline, CDR1 is MNHEY, CDR2 SVGEGT. The V end was cut by 6 bases, the J end by 7 bases, with 13 bases between. The CDR3 covers 12 residues. The CDR3 sequence: CASSGGQREQYF. The DNA for the CDR3 is TGTGCCAGCAGCGGGGGACAGAGGGAGCAGTACTTC.

This clonotype was seen a handful of times. V usage is TRBV19 and J usage is TRBJ1-1; 10 bases map to TRBD1. With 3 bases clipped from V and 6 bases from J, the junction kept 7 bases outside the gene matches. The CDR3 has 15 amino acids. Germline-derived CDR1 and CDR2 are LNHDA and SQIVND (reference sequence). The CDR3 bases are TGTGCCAGTAGTATGAGGACAGGGGGAGGCCCTGAAGCTTTCTTT. Its translation is CASSMRTGGGPEAFF.

The chain couples TRBV12-3 or TRBV12-4 to TRBJ1-5; D call uncertain. The germline V and J ends were trimmed by 4 bases and 11 bases, with 12 bases remaining between them. This CDR3 has 12 residues. The DNA for the CDR3 is TGTGCCAGCAGTTCCCCCGGATCAGCCCAGCATTTT. It yields the protein CASSSPGSAQHF.

The J gene is TRBJ2-7, the V gene TRBV6-1; D unresolved. Germline V gene sequence: CDR1 MNHNS, CDR2 SASEGT. Trimming cost V 3 bases and J 0 bases, with 9 bases left between them. CDR3 size: 14 residues. The CDR3 is CASSETSTSYEQYV. For the CDR3, the DNA is TGTGCCAGCAGTGAGACTTCCACCTCCTACGAGCAGTACGTC.

The rearrangement joins TRBV20-1 to TRBJ1-4; D is unresolved. The V gene's germline CDR1 is DFQATT and CDR2 SNEGSKA (reference sequence). Trimming pared 5 bases from V and 3 bases from J, leaving 10 bases between. This CDR3 contains 13 residues. CDR3: CSAGRWANEKLFF. The DNA for the CDR3 is TGCAGTGCTGGGCGATGGGCTAATGAAAAACTGTTTTTT.

This clonotype turned up a few times. The chain combines TRBV7-9 with TRBJ2-3; D is undetermined. CDR3 length: 12 residues. Trimming shortened V by 7 bases and J by 5 bases, and 10 bases separated the two germline ends. CDR1 SEHNR and CDR2 FQNEAQ come from the germline V gene (reference sequence). CDR3 DNA sequence: TGTGCCAGCAACGTCCTTGGAGATACGCAGTATTTT. Residues: CASNVLGDTQYF.

The rearrangement uses TRBV7-9 and TRBJ1-5; D might be TRBD1 (5 bases). Germline V gene lookup returns CDR1 SEHNR and CDR2 FQNEAQ (reference sequence). The CDR3 sequence is 15 residues long. Trimming took off 5 bases at V and 5 bases at J, with 16 bases between the two ends. This CDR3 is CASSNTGGFDQPQHF. The CDR3 region has the DNA TGTGCCAGCAGCAACACGGGGGGGTTTGATCAGCCCCAGCATTTT.

This rearrangement joins TRBV6-2 or TRBV6-3 to TRBJ2-7, with 7 bases matching TRBD1. This CDR3 has 18 residues. Per the germline V gene, CDR1 is MNHEY and CDR2 is SVGEGT. The J segment lost 1 base and the V segment lost 2 bases, leaving 14 bases of the junction unmatched. The CDR3 loop is CASSYTGTELVFSYEQYV. The DNA for the CDR3 is TGTGCCAGCAGTTACACGGGGACAGAGCTCGTTTTTTCCTACGAGCAGTACGTC.

This clonotype was seen at least ten times. J is TRBJ2-3 and V is TRBV7-2, with TRBD2 matching 8 bases. Losses at the gene ends were 3 bases for V and 4 bases for J; bases not matched to a gene: 6. The CDR3 has 15 residues. Germline V CDR1 and CDR2: SGHTA, FQGNSA. CDR3 residues: CASSLERGRPDTQYF. In DNA, the CDR3 is TGTGCCAGCAGCTTGGAGCGGGGGAGACCAGATACGCAGTATTTT.

The CDR3 nucleotides read TGTGCCACCAGTGACGCTCGGACTGGGGACGGGGAGCTGTTTTTT. This encodes CATSDARTGDGELFF. The genes are TRBV24-1 and TRBJ2-2; D is possibly TRBD2 (5 bases). V was cut by 4 bases and J by 7 bases, with 15 bases left in between. This CDR3 has 15 residues. Germline CDR1 reads KGHDR; CDR2 reads SFDVKD.

This clonotype was counted between two and nine times. V and J are TRBV7-9 and TRBJ2-1; D is uncertain. The ends were cut back, 5 bases at V and 0 bases at J, with 14 bases in the middle. The germline gives CDR1 SEHNR, CDR2 FQNEAQ (reference sequence). This CDR3 contains 16 residues. The DNA of the CDR3 is TGTGCCAGCAGCCACGCCCTCCAGAGCTCCTACAATGAGCAGTTCTTC. Translated: CASSHALQSSYNEQFF.

This clonotype was detected only a few times. The genes are TRBV4-3 and TRBJ1-5; unclear D gene. There are 15 residues in the CDR3. V was pared by 1 base and J by 3 bases, with 10 bases between. Germline V lookup: CDR1 LGHNA, CDR2 YSLEER. CDR3 bases: TGCGCCAGCAGCCAAGCCGCCAGCATCAATCAGCCCCAGCATTTT. Translating it yields CASSQAASINQPQHF.

Only a few counts were recorded for this clonotype. The CDR3 reads CASRDKNSNQPQHF. CDR3 DNA: TGTGCCAGCAGGGACAAGAATAGCAATCAGCCCCAGCATTTT. V gene TRBV12-3 or TRBV12-4 combines with J gene TRBJ1-5; the D gene is possibly TRBD1 (5 bases). CDR3 length: 14 residues. Trimming stripped 6 bases from V and 0 bases from J, with 9 bases between.

This clonotype was detected ten times or more. The J gene is TRBJ2-3, the V gene TRBV7-6; 7 nucleotides align to TRBD2. The CDR3 length is 15 residues. V trimming: 0 bases; J trimming: 3 bases; junction bases outside the gene matches: 3. Germline CDR1 reads SGHVS; CDR2 reads FNYEAQ. CDR3 sequence reads: CASSLAAGSTDTQYF. The CDR3 bases are TGTGCCAGCAGCTTAGCAGCGGGGAGTACAGATACGCAGTATTTT.

This clonotype has only a few counts. For the CDR3, the DNA is TGCAGTGCTAGTCCCCCGGGGGACAGGGGGCTGTCGGGACAGTACTTC. Amino acids: CSASPPGDRGLSGQYF. The chain is built from TRBV20-1 and TRBJ2-7, with 12 nucleotides matching TRBD1. The J segment lost 10 bases and the V segment lost 3 bases, leaving 16 bases of the junction unmatched. The germline gives CDR1 DFQATT, CDR2 SNEGSKA (reference sequence). The CDR3 length is 16 residues.

This chain uses TRBV28 with TRBJ2-1, with D perhaps TRBD1 (6 bases). The length of the CDR3 is 16 residues. CDR1 is MDHEN and CDR2 is SYDVKM in the germline V gene. The germline V and J ends were trimmed by 4 bases and 5 bases, with 18 bases remaining between them. DNA for the CDR3: TGTGCCAGCAGTTCCACAACCGGACAGTACCACAATGAGCAGTTCTTC. Protein product: CASSSTTGQYHNEQFF.

This clonotype was counted only a few times. This chain links TRBV28 with TRBJ2-7; no firm D call. V was pared by 5 bases and J by 8 bases, with 13 bases between. This CDR3 has 12 residues. Germline lookup yields CDR1 MDHEN and CDR2 SYDVKM. The CDR3: CASSLGPDKQYF. The CDR3 nucleotides are TGTGCCAGCAGTCTCGGACCGGATAAGCAGTACTTC.

The chain couples TRBV6-5 to TRBJ1-1; TRBD1 might be the D (6 bases). The V end was cut by 6 bases, the J end by 11 bases, with 13 bases between. Per the germline V gene, CDR1 is MNHEY and CDR2 is SVGAGI. This CDR3 has 11 residues. The CDR3 here is CASRTEGGAFF. CDR3 nucleotide sequence: TGTGCCAGCAGGACTGAGGGGGGGGCTTTCTTT.